This T cell receptor (beta chain) was sequenced during a study of T cells in Graves' hyperthyroidism and ophthalmopathy. Whole-study context: Any treatment followed the collection of peripheral blood at initial diagnosis.

Aged 18 to 65, the patients had hyperthyroidism that was newly diagnosed and had lasted under 2 months. Extraction of PBMCs used approximately 10 ml of fresh peripheral blood. This clonotype has ten or more counts. The antigen remains unidentified. Authors of the study amplified TCR beta CDR3 regions from RNA transcripts. Carried out on the TCR CDR3, a first-round RT-PCR used the HTBI primer set. TCRdb re-analysed the multiplex PCR reads in MiXCR, keeping a single row per CDR3 protein. The sample holds a few hundred thousand distinct CDR3 sequences, approximately 15% seen once. General study points: Ophthalmopathy was told apart from stable hyperthyroidism by a 13 V-J model.

Germline V CDR1 and CDR2: WNHNN, SYGVQD (reference sequence). The ends were cut back, 3 bases at V and 0 bases at J, with 10 bases in the middle. This CDR3 comprises 15 residues. The sequencing sample was made of blood. The clonotype comes from a woman younger than 45 with Graves' hyperthyroidism. The chain is built from TRBV10-1 and TRBJ2-3; D is possibly TRBD2 (6 bases). The CDR3, as DNA: TGCGCCAGCAGTGATTCCCGGGGGAGCACAGATACGCAGTATTTT. Amino acid sequence: CASSDSRGSTDTQYF.